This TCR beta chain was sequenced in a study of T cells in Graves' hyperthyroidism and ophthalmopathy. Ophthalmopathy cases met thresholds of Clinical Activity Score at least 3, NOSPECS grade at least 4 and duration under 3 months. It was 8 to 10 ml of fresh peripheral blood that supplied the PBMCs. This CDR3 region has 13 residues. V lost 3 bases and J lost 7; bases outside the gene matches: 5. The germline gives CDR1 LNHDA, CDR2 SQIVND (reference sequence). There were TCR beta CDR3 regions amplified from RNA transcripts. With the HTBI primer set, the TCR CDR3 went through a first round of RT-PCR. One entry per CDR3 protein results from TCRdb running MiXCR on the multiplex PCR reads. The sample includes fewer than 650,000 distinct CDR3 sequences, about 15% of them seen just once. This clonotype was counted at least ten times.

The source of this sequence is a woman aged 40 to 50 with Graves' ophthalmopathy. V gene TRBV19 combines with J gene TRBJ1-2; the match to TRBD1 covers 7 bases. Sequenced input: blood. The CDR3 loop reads CASSMKRGLGYTF. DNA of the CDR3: TGTGCCAGTAGTATGAAAAGGGGGCTTGGCTACACCTTC.